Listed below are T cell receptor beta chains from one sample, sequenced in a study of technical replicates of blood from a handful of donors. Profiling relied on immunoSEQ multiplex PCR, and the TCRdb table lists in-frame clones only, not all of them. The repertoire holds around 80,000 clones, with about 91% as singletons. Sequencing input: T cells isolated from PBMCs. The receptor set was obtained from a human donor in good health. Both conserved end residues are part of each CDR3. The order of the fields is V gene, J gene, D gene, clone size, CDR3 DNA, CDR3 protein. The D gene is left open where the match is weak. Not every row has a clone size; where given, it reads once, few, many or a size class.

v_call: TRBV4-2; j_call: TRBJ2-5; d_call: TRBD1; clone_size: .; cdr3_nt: TGTGCCAGCAGCCAAGCCACAGGGGGGACCCAGTACTTC; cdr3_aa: CASSQATGGTQYF
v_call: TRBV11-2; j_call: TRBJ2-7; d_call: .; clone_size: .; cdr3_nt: TGTGCCAGCAGCTTAGAGGGGCAGCTCTCCTACGAGCAGTACTTC; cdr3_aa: CASSLEGQLSYEQYF
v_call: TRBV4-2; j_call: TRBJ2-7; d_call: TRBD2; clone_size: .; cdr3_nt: TGTGCCAGCAGCCAAGGACTAGCGGGGGAAGCAAACTACGAGCAGTACTTC; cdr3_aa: CASSQGLAGEANYEQYF
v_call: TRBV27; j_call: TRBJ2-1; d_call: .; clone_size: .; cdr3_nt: TGTGCCAGCAGGGGCCCCAATGAGCAGTTCTTC; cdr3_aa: CASRGPNEQFF
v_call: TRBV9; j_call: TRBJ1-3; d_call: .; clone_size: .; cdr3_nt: TGTGCCAGCAGCGCTAGGCCGATAAGCTCTGGAAACACCATATATTTT; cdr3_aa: CASSARPISSGNTIYF
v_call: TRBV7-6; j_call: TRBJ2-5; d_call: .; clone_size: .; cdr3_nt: TGTGCCAGCAGCCTCACAGGATACCAAGAGACCCAGTACTTC; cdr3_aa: CASSLTGYQETQYF
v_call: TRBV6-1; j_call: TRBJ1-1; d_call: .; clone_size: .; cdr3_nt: TGTGCCAGCAGTGTTGGCCCCTTGAACACTGAAGCTTTCTTT; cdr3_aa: CASSVGPLNTEAFF
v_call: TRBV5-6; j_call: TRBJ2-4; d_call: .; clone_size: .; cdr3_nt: TGTGCCAGCAGCTTGTTAACAGTAGCCAAAAACATTCAGTACTTC; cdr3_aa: CASSLLTVAKNIQYF
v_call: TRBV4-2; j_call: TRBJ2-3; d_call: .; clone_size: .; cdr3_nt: TGTGCCAGCAGCCAAGATCCAGGGAACGGGGATACGCAGTATTTT; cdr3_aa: CASSQDPGNGDTQYF
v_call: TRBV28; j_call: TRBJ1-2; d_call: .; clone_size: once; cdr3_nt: TGTGCCAGCAGCCCCATAACAGGGAACTTTAACTATGGCTACACCTTC; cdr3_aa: CASSPITGNFNYGYTF
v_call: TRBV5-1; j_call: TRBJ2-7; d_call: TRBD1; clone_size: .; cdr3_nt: TGCGCCAGCAGCTTAACCCGGACAGGGTCGGGCGAGCAGTACTTC; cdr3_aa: CASSLTRTGSGEQYF
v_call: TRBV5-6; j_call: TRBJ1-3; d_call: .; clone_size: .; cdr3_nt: TGTGCCAGCAGCTTGTTAGAAAACACCATATATTTT; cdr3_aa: CASSLLENTIYF
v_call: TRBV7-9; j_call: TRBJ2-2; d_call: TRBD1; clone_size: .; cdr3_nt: TGTGCCAGCAGCCACCCCGGGACAGCTACTACCGGGGAGCTGTTTTTT; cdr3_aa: CASSHPGTATTGELFF
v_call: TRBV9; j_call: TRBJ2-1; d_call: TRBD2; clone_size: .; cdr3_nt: TGTGCCAGCAGCTTCGACGGGACTAGCGGTTACAATGAGCAGTTCTTC; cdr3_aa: CASSFDGTSGYNEQFF
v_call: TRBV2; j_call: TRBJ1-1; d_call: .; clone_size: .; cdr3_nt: TGTGCCAGCAGTGAAGATGAGGGTACTGAAGCTTTCTTT; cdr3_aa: CASSEDEGTEAFF
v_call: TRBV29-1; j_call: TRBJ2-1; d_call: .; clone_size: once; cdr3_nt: TGCAGCGTTGAGGGACTCGGGCAGTTCTTC; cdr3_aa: CSVEGLGQFF
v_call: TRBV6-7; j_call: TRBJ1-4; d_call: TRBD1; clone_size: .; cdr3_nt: TGTGCCAGCAGTTACTACGGGACAGAGGGAGAAAAACTGTTTTTT; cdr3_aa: CASSYYGTEGEKLFF
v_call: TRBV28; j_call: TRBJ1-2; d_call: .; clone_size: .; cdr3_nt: TGTGCCAGCAGTTTAAGTCGGCTAGCTAACTATGGCTACACCTTC; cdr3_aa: CASSLSRLANYGYTF
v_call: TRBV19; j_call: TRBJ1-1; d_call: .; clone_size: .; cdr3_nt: TGTGCCAGTAGTGACGTCCTAACAGGGAACACTGAAGCTTTCTTT; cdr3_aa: CASSDVLTGNTEAFF
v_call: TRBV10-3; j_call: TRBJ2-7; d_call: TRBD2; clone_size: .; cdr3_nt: TGTGCCATCAGGGGGCTAGCGGGAGGATCACCCGAGCAGTACTTC; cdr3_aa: CAIRGLAGGSPEQYF
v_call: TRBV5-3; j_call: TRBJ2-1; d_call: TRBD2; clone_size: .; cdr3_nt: TGTGCCAGATCCCCGGGACTAGAATACAATGAGCAGTTCTTC; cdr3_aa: CARSPGLEYNEQFF
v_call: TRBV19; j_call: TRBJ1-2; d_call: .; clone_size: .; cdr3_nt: TGTGCCAGTACTCTGACAGGTTCTTATGGCTACACCTTC; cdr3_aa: CASTLTGSYGYTF
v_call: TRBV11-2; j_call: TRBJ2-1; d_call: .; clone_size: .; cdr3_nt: TGTGCCAGCAGCTTGCGCGGCACCGCCTCCTACAATGAGCAGTTCTTC; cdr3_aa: CASSLRGTASYNEQFF
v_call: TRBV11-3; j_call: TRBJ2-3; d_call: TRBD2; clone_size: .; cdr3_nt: TGTGCCAGCAGCCTATTCCCCGGGACTAGCGGGAGGGCCAGAGATACGCAGTATTTT; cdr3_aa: CASSLFPGTSGRARDTQYF
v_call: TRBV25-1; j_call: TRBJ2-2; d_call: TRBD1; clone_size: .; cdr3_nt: TGTGCCAGCAGTGAAAGCAGGGGGCAGGGCGGGGAGCTGTTTTTT; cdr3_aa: CASSESRGQGGELFF
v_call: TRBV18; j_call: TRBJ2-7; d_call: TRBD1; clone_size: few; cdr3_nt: TGTGCCAGCTCACAAAGGACAGGGAGTCCCTACGAGCAGTACTTC; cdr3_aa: CASSQRTGSPYEQYF
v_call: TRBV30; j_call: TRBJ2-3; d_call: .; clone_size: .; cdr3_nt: TGTGCCTGGAGCCGACACAGAGATACGCAGTATTTT; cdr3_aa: CAWSRHRDTQYF
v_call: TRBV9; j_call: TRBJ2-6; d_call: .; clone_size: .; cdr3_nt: TGTGCCAGCAGCGTGGGGGCGGCTGGGGCCAACGTCCTGACTTTC; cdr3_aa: CASSVGAAGANVLTF
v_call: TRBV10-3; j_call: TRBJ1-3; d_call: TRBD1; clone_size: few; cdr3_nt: TGTGCTGGGACAGACTCTGGAAACACCATATATTTT; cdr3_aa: CAGTDSGNTIYF
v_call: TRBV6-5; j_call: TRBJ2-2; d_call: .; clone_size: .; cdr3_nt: TGTGCCAGCAGTTACTCGATTGGGGAGATCGCCGGGGAGCTGTTTTTT; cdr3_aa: CASSYSIGEIAGELFF
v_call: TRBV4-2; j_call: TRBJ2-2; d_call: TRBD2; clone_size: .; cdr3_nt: TGTGCCAGCAGCCATTTTCCAGCGGGAGGCCCAACCGGGGAGCTGTTTTTT; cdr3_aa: CASSHFPAGGPTGELFF
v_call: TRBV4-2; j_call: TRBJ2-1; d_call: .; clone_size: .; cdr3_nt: TGTGCCAGCAGCCAGGTCCCCGGTACCACCTACAATGAGCAGTTCTTC; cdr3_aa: CASSQVPGTTYNEQFF
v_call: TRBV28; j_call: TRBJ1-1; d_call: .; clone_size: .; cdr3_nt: TGTGCCAGCAGTTTATCGGGAGAGGCCACTGAAGCTTTCTTT; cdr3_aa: CASSLSGEATEAFF
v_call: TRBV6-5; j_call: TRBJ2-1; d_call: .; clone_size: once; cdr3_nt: TGTGCCAGCAGTTACTCTGCTAGAACCCTTCAGTTCTTC; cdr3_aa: CASSYSARTLQFF
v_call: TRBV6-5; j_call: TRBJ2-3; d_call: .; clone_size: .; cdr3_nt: TGTGCCAGCAGTTATGCAGCGGGCGCCACAGATACGCAGTATTTT; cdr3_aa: CASSYAAGATDTQYF
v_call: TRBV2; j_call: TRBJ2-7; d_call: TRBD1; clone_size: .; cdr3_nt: TGTGCCAGCAGTGAAGAAGGGACAGGGTACTACGAGCAGTACTTC; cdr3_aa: CASSEEGTGYYEQYF
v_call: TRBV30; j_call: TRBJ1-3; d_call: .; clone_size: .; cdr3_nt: TGTGCCTGGAGGGTGGGAGGTGGAAACACCATATATTTT; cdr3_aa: CAWRVGGGNTIYF
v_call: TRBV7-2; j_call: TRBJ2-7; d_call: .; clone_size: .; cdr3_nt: TGTGCCAGCAGCTTTTATGAGGCGACGAGGCAGTACTTC; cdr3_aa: CASSFYEATRQYF
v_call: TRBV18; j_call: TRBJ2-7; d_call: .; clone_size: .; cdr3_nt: TGTGCCAGCTCACCACTCACGTCAGGGGACCTCTCCTACGAGCAGTACTTC; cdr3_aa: CASSPLTSGDLSYEQYF
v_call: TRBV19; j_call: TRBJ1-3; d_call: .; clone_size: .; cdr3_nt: TGTGCCAGTAGTATCCGGTCATCCCGGGGGGATGGAAACACCATATATTTT; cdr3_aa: CASSIRSSRGDGNTIYF
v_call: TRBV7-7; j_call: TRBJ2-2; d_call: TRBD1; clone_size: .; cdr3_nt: TGTGCCAGCAGCTCAACCCTCGACTACAGGGGCAACACCGGGGAGCTGTTTTTT; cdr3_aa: CASSSTLDYRGNTGELFF
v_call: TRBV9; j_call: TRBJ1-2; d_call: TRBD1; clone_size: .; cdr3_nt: TGTGCCAGCAGCTTAGACAGGGGTGATGGCTACACCTTC; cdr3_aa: CASSLDRGDGYTF
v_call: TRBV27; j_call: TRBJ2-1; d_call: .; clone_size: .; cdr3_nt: TGTGCCAGCAGTTATCAGGGGATCTACAATGAGCAGTTCTTC; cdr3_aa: CASSYQGIYNEQFF
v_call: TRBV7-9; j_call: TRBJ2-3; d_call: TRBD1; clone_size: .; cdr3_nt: TGTGCCAGCAGCGCCCGGACAGGGGGAACAGATACGCAGTATTTT; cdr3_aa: CASSARTGGTDTQYF
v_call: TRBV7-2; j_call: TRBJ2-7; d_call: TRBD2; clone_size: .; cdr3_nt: TGTGCCAGCAGTCTAGCGGGAGGGCTCGACGAGCAGTACTTC; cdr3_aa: CASSLAGGLDEQYF
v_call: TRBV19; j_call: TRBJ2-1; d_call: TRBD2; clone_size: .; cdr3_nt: TGTGCCAGTATTTCGACTAGCGGGAGGTTGGATGAGCAGTTCTTC; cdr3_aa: CASISTSGRLDEQFF
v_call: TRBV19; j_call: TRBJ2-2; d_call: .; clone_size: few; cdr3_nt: TGTGCCAGTACGGGTAGCGGAGTCACCGGGGAGCTGTTTTTT; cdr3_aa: CASTGSGVTGELFF
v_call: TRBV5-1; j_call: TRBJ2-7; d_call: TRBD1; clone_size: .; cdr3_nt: TGCGCCAGCAGCTCAAGACAGGGAATTTTGGGCGAGCAGTACTTC; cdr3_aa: CASSSRQGILGEQYF